The rows below give T cell receptor beta chains drawn from one sample of a study of human T cells and chemical hapten exposure. TCRdb itself ran the RACE reads through MiXCR, one entry per CDR3 protein. The sample shows some 200,000 distinct CDR3 sequences, 20% to 25% of them seen only once. This sample comprised whole blood, obtained in connection with sensitization to the hapten diphenylcyclopropenone (DPC). These receptors all stem from a woman aged 50 to 60 with alopecia areata. Some clones in this sample may be carry-over from other donors' samples. The CDR3 runs from the conserved cysteine through the conserved F or W. Fields, in order: clone size, V gene, J gene, D gene, CDR3 protein, CDR3 DNA. D genes are given only for firm matches. Rows may omit the clone size; those that give it use once, few, many or a size class.

-	TRBV10-3	TRBJ2-7	TRBD1	CAISESTQGDYEQYF	TGTGCCATCAGTGAGTCAACGCAGGGGGATTACGAGCAGTACTTC
-	TRBV2	TRBJ2-3	-	CASTIVLPQTDTQYF	TGTGCCAGCACTATCGTACTACCCCAAACAGATACGCAGTATTTT
few	TRBV20-1	TRBJ2-1	-	CSALPGNNEQFF	TGCAGTGCTCTTCCAGGGAACAATGAGCAGTTCTTC
many	TRBV10-3	TRBJ2-2	-	CAIMSTGELFF	TGTGCCATCATGAGCACCGGGGAGCTGTTTTTT
-	TRBV7-6	TRBJ2-2	-	CASSGALLNTGELFF	TGTGCCAGCAGCGGGGCTCTTTTGAACACCGGGGAGCTGTTTTTT
-	TRBV20-1	TRBJ2-5	TRBD2	CSARILAGGIWKTQYF	TGCAGTGCCAGGATACTAGCGGGAGGAATCTGGAAGACCCAGTACTTC
-	TRBV10-3	TRBJ2-2	TRBD2	CAISDGLAVTGELFF	TGTGCCATCAGTGATGGACTAGCGGTCACCGGGGAGCTGTTTTTT
-	TRBV4-1	TRBJ2-1	TRBD2	CASSRTSGSRYNEQFF	TGCGCCAGCAGCCGGACTAGCGGGAGTCGGTACAATGAGCAGTTCTTC
-	TRBV5-1	TRBJ2-2	TRBD1	CASSPRTGSATGELFF	TGCGCCAGCAGCCCGCGGACAGGGAGCGCCACCGGGGAGCTGTTTTTT
-	TRBV10-3	TRBJ2-5	-	CAISEQKVQETQYF	TGTGCCATCAGTGAGCAGAAGGTTCAAGAGACCCAGTACTTC
-	TRBV6-5	TRBJ2-7	-	CASSYSTGYEQYF	TGTGCCAGCAGTTACTCAACGGGGTACGAGCAGTACTTC
few	TRBV2	TRBJ1-1	-	CASYSWSEAFF	TGTGCCAGCTATTCTTGGAGTGAAGCTTTCTTT
few	TRBV7-2	TRBJ2-1	-	CASSLVYGSADEQFF	TGTGCCAGCAGCTTAGTGTATGGCAGCGCCGATGAGCAGTTCTTC
few	TRBV2	TRBJ1-2	-	CASSDPASNYGYTF	TGTGCCAGCAGTGACCCAGCCTCTAACTATGGCTACACCTTC
few	TRBV5-1	TRBJ1-1	-	CASSPSGGVTEAFF	TGCGCCAGCAGCCCGTCAGGAGGGGTTACTGAAGCTTTCTTT
-	TRBV5-1	TRBJ2-5	TRBD1	CASSGTGGIGETQYF	TGCGCCAGCAGCGGGACAGGGGGAATCGGGGAGACCCAGTACTTC
-	TRBV11-2	TRBJ2-5	TRBD1	CASSPGQGQETQYF	TGTGCCAGCAGCCCTGGACAGGGTCAAGAGACCCAGTACTTC
-	TRBV11-3	TRBJ2-1	-	CASSLGFSGGGEQFF	TGTGCCAGCAGCTTAGGTTTCAGCGGAGGCGGGGAGCAGTTCTTC
few	TRBV5-4	TRBJ2-5	-	CASSSQGVWETQYF	TGTGCCAGCAGCTCACAGGGTGTGTGGGAGACCCAGTACTTC
few	TRBV6-2/TRBV6-3	TRBJ2-5	-	CASISQGKPGQETQYF	TGTGCCAGCATTAGTCAGGGGAAACCGGGCCAAGAGACCCAGTACTTC
few	TRBV29-1	TRBJ1-1	-	CSAEGGPEAFF	TGCAGCGCTGAAGGGGGGCCCGAAGCTTTCTTT
-	TRBV27	TRBJ1-2	-	CASSPNTQVNYGYTF	TGTGCCAGCAGTCCAAATACGCAGGTTAACTATGGCTACACCTTC
few	TRBV20-1	TRBJ2-5	-	CSARVYRASRETQYF	TGCAGTGCTAGAGTCTACCGGGCGTCGCGTGAGACCCAGTACTTC
-	TRBV5-6	TRBJ2-3	TRBD2	CASSLAGGPQDTQYF	TGTGCCAGCAGCCTAGCGGGAGGGCCCCAAGATACGCAGTATTTT
-	TRBV2	TRBJ1-5	-	CASREFRDANQPQHF	TGTGCCAGCCGCGAATTCCGGGACGCTAATCAGCCCCAGCATTTT
-	TRBV7-9	TRBJ1-1	-	CASSPWGATEAFF	TGTGCCAGCAGCCCCTGGGGGGCCACTGAAGCTTTCTTT
-	TRBV10-3	TRBJ2-3	TRBD2	CAISETTSPTDTQYF	TGTGCCATCAGTGAGACGACTAGCCCCACAGATACGCAGTATTTT
-	TRBV6-2/TRBV6-3	TRBJ2-7	-	CASSYLRRANSYEQYF	TGTGCCAGCAGTTACTTAAGGAGGGCAAACTCCTACGAGCAGTACTTC
-	TRBV12-3/TRBV12-4	TRBJ2-5	TRBD1	CASSLRGLRETQYF	TGTGCCAGCAGTTTAAGGGGGCTCAGAGAGACCCAGTACTTC
few	TRBV29-1	TRBJ1-1	TRBD1	CSVRQGGENTEAFF	TGCAGCGTTCGACAAGGGGGCGAGAACACTGAAGCTTTCTTT
few	TRBV11-2	TRBJ1-3	-	CASSFFGGGGSSASGNTIYF	TGTGCCAGCAGCTTTTTTGGAGGGGGGGGGTCCTCAGCCTCTGGAAACACCATATATTTT
-	TRBV6-1	TRBJ2-5	-	CASTQDRLYQETQYF	TGTGCCAGCACCCAAGACAGGCTGTACCAAGAGACCCAGTACTTC
-	TRBV10-3	TRBJ2-7	TRBD1	CAISPDRDSYEQYF	TGTGCCATCAGCCCCGACAGGGACTCCTACGAGCAGTACTTC
-	TRBV5-1	TRBJ2-3	-	CASSLEASADTQYF	TGCGCCAGCAGCTTGGAAGCAAGTGCAGATACGCAGTATTTT
-	TRBV6-6	TRBJ2-7	-	CASGRSGLQVSEQYF	TGTGCCAGCGGCAGGTCCGGGTTACAGGTCTCCGAGCAGTACTTC
-	TRBV11-2	TRBJ2-1	-	CASTPQPSPYNEQFF	TGTGCCAGCACCCCTCAGCCTAGTCCTTACAATGAGCAGTTCTTC
many	TRBV15	TRBJ2-6	-	CATSTRSSGANVLTF	TGTGCCACCAGCACCCGATCGTCTGGGGCCAACGTCCTGACTTTC
-	TRBV27	TRBJ2-3	-	CASSGSSDTQYF	TGTGCCAGCAGTGGGTCCTCAGATACGCAGTATTTT
-	TRBV3-1	TRBJ2-2	TRBD2	CASSLQSGSVGGELFF	TGTGCCAGCAGCCTACAGAGCGGGAGCGTGGGCGGGGAGCTGTTTTTT
-	TRBV2	TRBJ2-5	-	CASTLQETQYF	TGTGCCAGCACCCTACAAGAGACCCAGTACTTC
-	TRBV18	TRBJ1-1	TRBD1	CASSPTGTGSNTEAFF	TGTGCCAGCTCACCCACCGGGACAGGGTCGAACACTGAAGCTTTCTTT
-	TRBV9	TRBJ1-3	-	CASSVAVYSDTIYF	TGTGCCAGCAGCGTAGCTGTGTATAGCGACACCATATATTTT
few	TRBV28	TRBJ2-7	TRBD2	CASNPLISGTYEQYF	TGTGCCAGCAACCCCCTAATTAGCGGGACGTACGAGCAGTACTTC
-	TRBV5-1	TRBJ2-7	-	CASSLVAHEQYF	TGCGCCAGCAGCTTAGTAGCCCACGAGCAGTACTTC
few	TRBV29-1	TRBJ2-1	-	CSVVLGDPSYNEQFF	TGCAGCGTAGTCCTAGGGGACCCCTCCTACAATGAGCAGTTCTTC
-	TRBV29-1	TRBJ1-1	-	CSVAYTGGPEAFF	TGCAGCGTCGCGTATACAGGTGGCCCTGAAGCTTTCTTT
few	TRBV9	TRBJ2-1	-	CASSPSGLYYNEQFF	TGTGCCAGCAGTCCTTCGGGACTTTACTACAATGAGCAGTTCTTC
-	TRBV4-1	TRBJ2-7	-	CASSQGRVLGYEQYF	TGCGCCAGCAGCCAAGGACGCGTGCTCGGGTACGAGCAGTACTTC
-	TRBV20-1	TRBJ1-6	TRBD1	CSASLDRGWGSPLHF	TGCAGTGCTAGCCTGGACAGGGGATGGGGTTCACCCCTCCACTTT
-	TRBV7-9	TRBJ1-1	TRBD1	CASRDRGPEAFF	TGTGCCAGCAGGGACAGGGGGCCTGAAGCTTTCTTT
-	TRBV5-5	TRBJ1-5	TRBD1	CASSLGFRDRAFNQPQHF	TGTGCCAGCAGCTTGGGATTCCGGGACAGGGCCTTTAATCAGCCCCAGCATTTT
few	TRBV12-3/TRBV12-4	TRBJ1-2	-	CASSLAQGGYTF	TGTGCCAGCAGTTTAGCCCAGGGTGGCTACACCTTC
-	TRBV7-2	TRBJ2-1	TRBD2	CASSFSSGAGGYNEQFF	TGTGCCAGCAGCTTTTCCTCCGGAGCGGGGGGATACAATGAGCAGTTCTTC
-	TRBV20-1	TRBJ1-4	-	CSASPTTNEKLFF	TGCAGTGCTAGCCCTACAACTAATGAAAAACTGTTTTTT
many	TRBV5-1	TRBJ2-7	TRBD2	CASSLGGRAYEQYF	TGCGCCAGCAGCTTGGGCGGGAGGGCCTACGAGCAGTACTTC
-	TRBV6-2/TRBV6-3	TRBJ2-3	-	CASSYWIADTQYF	TGTGCCAGCAGTTACTGGATCGCAGATACGCAGTATTTT
-	TRBV20-1	TRBJ1-1	TRBD1	CSASDLTGEITEAFF	TGCAGTGCTAGTGACCTTACAGGGGAGATCACTGAAGCTTTCTTT